The 30 T cell receptor beta chains below come from one sample, sequenced in a study of patients and donors after allogeneic stem cell transplantation. TCRdb re-called the RT-PCR reads through MiXCR, storing one row per CDR3 protein. The sample records 150,000 to 200,000 distinct CDR3 sequences, around two fifths being singletons. What was sequenced was blood, either unsorted or a sorted T cell fraction (not recorded which). Every receptor here comes from a human donor who was either an allogeneic HSCT recipient or a stem cell or donor lymphocyte infusion donor (not recorded which). It is not recorded whose cells these are; they may come from a transplant donor.

This clonotype has more than one count but fewer than ten. The gene calls are TRBV27 and TRBJ1-1; 7 nucleotides line up with TRBD1. This CDR3 spans 16 amino acids. Germline V CDR1 and CDR2: MNHEY, SMNVEV (reference sequence). Unmatched junction bases numbered 9, after V lost 4 bases and J lost 1 base. CDR3 sequence reads: CASSSTGEGWNTEAFF. The DNA for the CDR3 is TGTGCCAGCAGTTCTACAGGGGAGGGATGGAACACTGAAGCTTTCTTT.

The V call is TRBV20-1, the J call TRBJ2-1; D remains unclear. V was trimmed by 0 bases and J by 3 bases, leaving 6 bases between them. The CDR3 totals 13 residues. Germline CDR1 and CDR2: DFQATT and SNEGSKA (reference sequence). CDR3 in amino acids: CSARDLGYNEQFF. In nucleotides, the CDR3 is TGCAGTGCTAGAGATCTAGGCTACAATGAGCAGTTCTTC.

V is TRBV3-1 and J is TRBJ2-2; 9 bases fit TRBD1. Germline assignment: CDR1 LGHDT and CDR2 YNNKEL (reference sequence). The CDR3 loop spans 15 amino acids. The V and J ends lost 6 bases and 3 bases, in that order; junction bases with no gene match: 5. CDR3: CASSPTGGYTGELFF. The CDR3 region has the DNA TGTGCCAGCAGTCCGACAGGGGGATACACCGGGGAGCTGTTTTTT.

This clonotype occurred a few times. J is TRBJ1-1 and V is TRBV7-2; 7 bases line up with TRBD1. Losses at the gene ends were 2 bases for V and 3 bases for J; bases not matched to a gene: 21. The CDR3 is 20 residues long. Germline loops: CDR1 SGHTA, CDR2 FQGNSA. The CDR3 sequence is CASSLTGAHLEVGNDTEAFF. CDR3 DNA sequence: TGTGCCAGCAGCTTAACAGGGGCCCACCTTGAGGTTGGTAATGACACTGAAGCTTTCTTT.

Only a few counts were recorded for this clonotype. The chain is built from TRBV7-9 and TRBJ1-4; D is unclear. CDR3 length: 15 amino acids. The germline CDR1 and CDR2 sequences are SEHNR and FQNEAQ (reference sequence). V was cut by 6 bases and J by 0 bases, with 11 bases left in between. This CDR3 is CASSADGATNEKLFF. The DNA of the CDR3 is TGTGCCAGCAGTGCGGACGGTGCAACTAATGAAAAACTGTTTTTT. The full variable domain, its missing parts supplied by reference TRBV7-9 and TRBJ1-4, is DTGVSQNPRHKITKRGQNVTFRCDPISEHNRLYWYRQTLGQGPEFLTYFQNEAQLEKSRLLSDRFSAERPKGSFSTLEIQRTEQGDSAMYLCASSADGATNEKLFFGSGTQLSVL.

The chain links TRBV4-3 to TRBJ2-5; D uncertain. Trimming shortened V by 0 bases and J by 2 bases, and 7 bases separated the two germline ends. Germline CDR1 is LGHNA and CDR2 is YSLEER. The CDR3 contains 14 residues. The DNA of the CDR3 is TGCGCCAGCAGCCAAGACGACGCTCAAGAGACCCAGTACTTC. Residues: CASSQDDAQETQYF.

This clonotype was found a few times. This sequence joins TRBV15 and TRBJ1-2; 10 bases fit TRBD1. The CDR3 totals 15 residues. J was trimmed by 8 bases and V by 1 base; bases with no gene match: 7. The germline CDR1 and CDR2 sequences are LNHNV and YYDKDF (reference sequence). Written as DNA, the CDR3 is TGTGCCACCAGCAGAGTCCGGGACAGGGGAGCCGGCTACACCTTC. Protein: CATSRVRDRGAGYTF.

V gene TRBV25-1 combines with J gene TRBJ2-1; TRBD1 agrees at 8 bases. The CDR3 sequence is 13 residues long. V was pared by 4 bases and J by 8 bases, with 4 bases of the junction left unmatched. CDR1 and CDR2 (germline): MGHDK, SYGVNS. The CDR3 DNA follows: TGTGCCAGCAGTGGACAGGGGCTCTATGAGCAGTTCTTC. Residues: CASSGQGLYEQFF.

The V and J genes are TRBV15 and TRBJ2-5; 7 bases line up with TRBD1. The CDR3 totals 16 residues. Germline lookup yields CDR1 LNHNV and CDR2 YYDKDF (reference sequence). V lost 0 bases and J lost 1; bases outside the gene matches: 5. The CDR3 sequence is CATSRDEGAGQETQYF. The CDR3 region has the DNA TGTGCCACCAGCAGAGACGAGGGGGCTGGCCAAGAGACCCAGTACTTC.

The V call is TRBV29-1, the J call TRBJ1-2; D is unclear. Between the trimmed V and J ends, which lost 3 bases and 3 bases, there was a span of 8 bases. Germline V CDR1 and CDR2: SQVTM, ANQGSEA. The CDR3 has 12 residues. The CDR3 region has the DNA TGCAGCGTTGATACTTCCTACTATGGCTACACCTTC. Amino acids: CSVDTSYYGYTF.

This CDR3 reads CSVAVLSDRGLNYGYTF. The CDR3, as DNA: TGCAGCGTTGCTGTTTTGTCGGACAGGGGGCTGAACTATGGCTACACCTTC. V gene TRBV29-1 combines with J gene TRBJ1-2; 11 bases map to TRBD1. V was pared by 4 bases and J by 2 bases, with 12 bases of the junction left unmatched. The germline V gene has CDR1 SQVTM and CDR2 ANQGSEA. The CDR3 sequence is 17 residues long.

J is TRBJ2-7 and V is TRBV6-1; D remains unclear. The CDR3 extends over 14 amino acids. The germline V and J ends were trimmed by 0 bases and 3 bases, with 9 bases remaining between them. Germline values: CDR1 MNHNS, CDR2 SASEGT. CDR3 region: CASSEAQDLYEQYF. CDR3 sequence (DNA): TGTGCCAGCAGTGAAGCCCAGGATCTCTACGAGCAGTACTTC.

This rearrangement joins TRBV27 to TRBJ1-5; 9 bases line up with TRBD1. Per germline, CDR1 MNHEY and CDR2 SMNVEV (reference sequence). After removal of 6 bases from V and 4 bases from J, the junction contained 7 bases not matched to a gene. The CDR3 consists of 15 residues. The CDR3, as DNA: TGTGCCAGCAGGGCGGGACAGGGAAGGAATCAGCCCCAGCATTTT. The encoded protein is CASRAGQGRNQPQHF.

The chain has TRBV19 and TRBJ2-2, with D tentatively TRBD1 (5 bases). The CDR3 sequence is 14 residues long. Germline lookup yields CDR1 LNHDA and CDR2 SQIVND (reference sequence). V was shortened by 3 bases and J by 6 bases, with 11 bases between the two germline ends. The CDR3 spells CASSIMGLAGELFF. For the CDR3, the DNA is TGTGCCAGTAGTATCATGGGGCTCGCCGGGGAGCTGTTTTTT.

Ten or more counts support this clonotype. This chain connects TRBV5-1 to TRBJ1-1; D perhaps matches TRBD1 (6 bases). The CDR3 length is 14 residues. Trimming shortened V by 1 base and J by 4 bases, and 11 bases separated the two germline ends. From germline, CDR1 is SGHRS and CDR2 YFSETQ. CDR3 region: CASSLPQGGTEAFF. In DNA form, the CDR3 reads TGCGCCAGCAGCTTGCCACAGGGAGGCACTGAAGCTTTCTTT.

This clonotype was picked up one time. The V call is TRBV6-1, the J call TRBJ2-7; TRBD2 agrees at 11 bases. CDR1 MNHNS and CDR2 SASEGT come from the germline V gene. The length of the CDR3 is 15 residues. V was pared by 4 bases and J by 1 base, with 3 bases of the junction left unmatched. This CDR3 reads CASSATSGVSYEQYF. The CDR3 nucleotides read TGTGCCAGCAGTGCGACTAGCGGGGTTTCCTACGAGCAGTACTTC.

V usage is TRBV5-6 and J usage is TRBJ1-1; D is perhaps TRBD1 (5 bases). The CDR3 is made up of 12 amino acids. Germline CDR1 and CDR2: SGHDT and YYEEEE. V shed 4 bases and J shed 5 bases, with 9 bases lying between them. The CDR3 DNA reads as TGTGCCAGCAGCCCGGGGGAGACTGAAGCTTTCTTT. Translated, it gives CASSPGETEAFF.

This clonotype was counted between two and nine times. The chain couples TRBV4-3 to TRBJ1-6; D is uncertain. V was shortened by 0 bases and J by 13 bases, with 10 bases between the two germline ends. From germline, CDR1 is LGHNA and CDR2 YSLEER. The CDR3 covers 13 residues. DNA of the CDR3: TGCGCCAGCAGCCAAGAGCTGGGCGACCCCCTCCACTTT. Protein product: CASSQELGDPLHF.

This clonotype occurred a few times. The chain has TRBV12-3 or TRBV12-4 and TRBJ2-1; 7 nucleotides align to TRBD2. J lost 5 bases, V lost 2 bases, and 6 bases had no gene match. The CDR3 runs 15 residues. Written as DNA, the CDR3 is TGTGCCAGCAGTTTAAGAGGGAGGGTTGACAATGAGCAGTTCTTC. This codes for CASSLRGRVDNEQFF.

The gene calls are TRBV6-5 and TRBJ2-1, with 9 bases that match TRBD2. V dropped 5 bases and J dropped 2; count of bases not matched to a gene: 7. This CDR3 has 16 amino acids. CDR1 is MNHEY and CDR2 is SVGAGI in the germline V gene. The CDR3 loop reads CASSLAGSRAYNEQFF. CDR3 nucleotides: TGTGCCAGCAGTCTAGCGGGAAGCAGGGCCTACAATGAGCAGTTCTTC.

Only a few counts were recorded for this clonotype. V and J are TRBV12-3 or TRBV12-4 and TRBJ2-1; 9 bases map to TRBD2. The V segment lost 1 base and the J segment 6 bases; nucleotides outside the gene matches: 4. This CDR3 is built from 15 residues. The CDR3 region has the DNA TGTGCCAGCAGTTTAGTAGCACTAGCGGGCAATGAGCAGTTCTTC. It translates to CASSLVALAGNEQFF.

The genes are TRBV12-3 or TRBV12-4 and TRBJ2-2; TRBD1 might be the D (5 bases). V was clipped by 1 base and J by 0 bases, with 15 bases between them. This CDR3 is built from 18 residues. The CDR3 spells CASSLGGVGSANTGELFF. The CDR3 DNA reads as TGTGCCAGCAGTTTAGGGGGCGTAGGCTCCGCGAACACCGGGGAGCTGTTTTTT.

The chain recombines TRBV18 with TRBJ2-5; no clear D. This CDR3 has 14 amino acids. The germline gives CDR1 KGHSH, CDR2 LQKENI. The germline V and J ends were trimmed by 3 bases and 6 bases, with 14 bases remaining between them. The CDR3 nucleotides are TGTGCCAGCTCACCCCCGTATGAAACCCAGACCCAGTACTTC. The encoded protein is CASSPPYETQTQYF. Full variable domain (outside the CDR3, taken from reference TRBV18 and TRBJ2-5): NAGVMQNPRHLVRRRGQEARLRCSPMKGHSHVYWYRQLPEEGLKFMVYLQKENIIDESGMPKERFSAEFPKEGPSILRIQQVVRGDSAAYFCASSPPYETQTQYFGPGTRLLVL.

This clonotype showed up just a few times. The chain links TRBV5-1 to TRBJ2-7, with 8 bases aligning to TRBD2. In germline, CDR1 is SGHRS, CDR2 YFSETQ. This CDR3 is built from 13 residues. Losses at the gene ends were 6 bases for V and 4 bases for J; bases not matched to a gene: 6. CDR3 region: CASKRTSSYEQYF. In DNA, the CDR3 is TGCGCCAGCAAGAGGACTAGCTCGTACGAGCAGTACTTC.

This clonotype was recorded only once. V gene TRBV5-1 combines with J gene TRBJ2-5, with TRBD2 identical over 9 bases. V was pared by 2 bases and J by 4 bases, with 6 bases of the junction left unmatched. The CDR3 runs 15 residues. Germline CDR1 and CDR2: SGHRS and YFSETQ. CDR3 bases: TGCGCCAGCAGCTTAGGTAGCGGGAGTGGAGAGACCCAGTACTTC. It codes for CASSLGSGSGETQYF.

V gene TRBV6-5 combines with J gene TRBJ2-1; either TRBD1 or TRBD2 may fit D (5 bases each). V dropped 6 bases and J dropped 5 bases, with 14 bases sitting between them. The length of the CDR3 is 14 residues. The germline gives CDR1 MNHEY, CDR2 SVGAGI. CDR3 sequence reads: CASRLARGDNEQFF. The CDR3 nucleotides are TGTGCCAGCAGACTCGCCCGAGGGGACAATGAGCAGTTCTTC.

This chain joins TRBV20-1 and TRBJ2-3; D is possibly TRBD2 (5 bases). V was shortened by 3 bases and J by 1 base, with 14 bases between the two germline ends. CDR1 is DFQATT, CDR2 SNEGSKA, per germline (reference sequence). This CDR3 spans 15 amino acids. CDR3 sequence: CSASGNVMGTDTQYF. The CDR3 nucleotides are TGCAGTGCTAGCGGGAATGTTATGGGCACAGATACGCAGTATTTT.

This clonotype was found a few times. The rearrangement links TRBV12-3 or TRBV12-4 to TRBJ1-3; D perhaps matches TRBD1 (5 bases). V shed 3 bases and J shed 7 bases, with 13 bases lying between them. CDR3 length equals 14 residues. CDR3 DNA: TGTGCCAGCAGTTTGGTAGGGACGCGGAACACCATATATTTT. Translated, it gives CASSLVGTRNTIYF.

This chain uses TRBV5-1 with TRBJ2-1; 14 nucleotides agree with TRBD2. The CDR3 has 18 amino acids. Trimming removed 0 bases from V and 7 bases from J; junction bases left unmatched: 9. Germline CDR1 reads SGHRS; CDR2 reads YFSETQ. The CDR3 sequence: CASSLVPLGTSGRNEQFF. The DNA for the CDR3 is TGCGCCAGCAGCTTGGTACCTCTCGGGACTAGCGGGAGAAATGAGCAGTTCTTC.

The rearrangement joins TRBV29-1 to TRBJ1-2, with 7 bases aligning to TRBD1. There are 14 residues in the CDR3. Per germline, CDR1 SQVTM and CDR2 ANQGSEA. V dropped 6 bases and J dropped 2; count of bases not matched to a gene: 9. This CDR3 is CSVANDRANYGYTF. CDR3 DNA: TGCAGCGTCGCAAACGACAGGGCCAACTATGGCTACACCTTC.